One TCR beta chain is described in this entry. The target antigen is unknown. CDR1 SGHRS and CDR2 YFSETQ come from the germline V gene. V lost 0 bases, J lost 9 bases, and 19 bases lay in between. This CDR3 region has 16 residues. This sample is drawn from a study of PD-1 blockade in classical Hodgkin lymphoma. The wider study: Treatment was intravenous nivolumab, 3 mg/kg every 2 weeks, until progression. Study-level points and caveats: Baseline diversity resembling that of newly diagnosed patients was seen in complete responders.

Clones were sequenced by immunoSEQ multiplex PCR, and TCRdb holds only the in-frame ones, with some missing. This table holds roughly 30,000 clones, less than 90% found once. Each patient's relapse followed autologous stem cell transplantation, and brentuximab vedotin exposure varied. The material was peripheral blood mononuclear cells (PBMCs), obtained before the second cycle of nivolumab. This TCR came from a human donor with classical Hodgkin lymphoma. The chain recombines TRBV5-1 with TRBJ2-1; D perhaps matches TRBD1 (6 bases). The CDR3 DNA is TGCGCCAGCAGCTTGGCCTTGACAGGTCAAGCAGGTGAGCAGTTCTTC. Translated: CASSLALTGQAGEQFF. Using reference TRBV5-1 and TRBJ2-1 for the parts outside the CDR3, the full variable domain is KAGVTQTPRYLIKTRGQQVTLSCSPISGHRSVSWYQQTPGQGLQFLFEYFSETQRNKGNFPGRFSGRQFSNSRSEMNVSTLELGDSALYLCASSLALTGQAGEQFFGPGTRLTVL.